This T cell receptor beta chain comes out of a study of blood T cell repertoires in COVID-19. Study-wide context: Collection of acute and convalescent COVID-19 samples took place in the United States, Italy and Spain. The analysed material was cDNA or gDNA that came from T cells, B-cell-depleted T cells, or PBMCs.

During active infection, Seattle patients enrolled and were then monitored through disease. In the original processing: Reference gene primers were amplified, and this amplification served to estimate nucleated cell counts. This table comes from immunoSEQ multiplex PCR, and its TCRdb copy is limited to in-frame clones, with some not included. D and trimming were read from the DNA, whereas the V and J calls and clone size are those reported in that table. The sample lists roughly 220,000 clones; 70% to 90% were seen once. The CDR3 runs 16 residues. Germline V gene lookup returns CDR1 WSHSY and CDR2 SAAADI. With 0 bases removed from V and 4 bases from J, the gap between germline ends came to 13 bases.

The source of this sequence is a woman aged 45-60 years with COVID-19, enrolled during active disease. The sample comprised peripheral blood. This chain links TRBV10-2 with TRBJ1-5; D is perhaps TRBD1 (5 bases). CDR3 in DNA: TGCGCCAGCAGTGAGTCGGGGGGGTGGGGGAATCAGCCCCAGCATTTT. It specifies CASSESGGWGNQPQHF.